This T cell receptor beta chain came from a study of vaccination and CD4 T cells after COVID-19. About the study: Blood was drawn a median around 72 days post second dose, range 14 to 241.

The CDR3 covers 12 residues. The V end was cut by 4 bases, the J end by 3 bases, with 4 bases between. CDR1 and CDR2 (germline): KGHSH, LQKENI. Oncomine TCR Beta short-read sequencing was applied to DNA from cultured CD4+ T cells. TCRdb ran MiXCR on the PCR reads and lists one entry per CDR3 protein. The sample has 8,500 to 9,000 distinct CDR3 sequences, approximately 48% seen once. Treatment denoted: approximately nine-day PBMC culture with coronavirus spike peptide pools or control peptides (ViraFEST assay). Dates of PCR positivity, March to December 2020, preceded the US Alpha, Beta and Delta variants. After being plated at some 2 million per well, PBMCs were cultured with approximately 9.4 IU/ml IL-2 and approximately 10 ug/ml peptide pools. On this clonotype: Its specificity is not known.

Sequenced input: CD4+ T cells from blood, cultured in vitro. V and J are TRBV18 and TRBJ2-1; no clear D. This receptor was obtained from a human donor who had recovered from COVID-19. CDR3 DNA: TGTGCCAGCTCACAAGGCTACAATGAGCAGTTCTTC. It translates to CASSQGYNEQFF.